The source of this T cell receptor (beta chain) is a study of T and B cells in COVID-19 patients. About the study: Of some 19 active-infection patients, 12 were critically ill with mechanical ventilation or extracorporeal membrane oxygenation.

The study, taken as a whole, reports: Of about 2,500 TCR clusters found only in the recovered cohort, 25 to 35 had low generation probability.

This CDR3 is 15 amino acids long. Deletions cut 0 bases from V and 3 bases from J, with 12 bases between. The V gene's germline CDR1 is SGHRS and CDR2 YFSETQ. About this clonotype itself: As yet, its antigen is unknown.

TRB rearrangements were amplified by multiplex PCR with BIOMED2 TRB-A/B primers. MiXCR, run by TCRdb on the multiplex PCR reads, gives a single entry per CDR3 protein. The sample holds 15,000 to 20,000 distinct CDR3 sequences, under 30% seen once. Blood genomic DNA input for TRB amplification was roughly 220-500 ng. Sequencing was performed on blood. This TCR was recovered from a human donor who had recovered from COVID-19. The chain combines TRBV5-1 with TRBJ1-1; D is unresolved. The CDR3 region is CASSLEVVGDTEAFF. DNA for the CDR3: TGCGCCAGCAGCTTGGAAGTGGTAGGCGACACTGAAGCTTTCTTT.